This entry is about one T cell receptor beta chain. The antigen remains undetermined. 13 Jbeta primers and 60 Vbeta primers were used for the PCR. The data were produced by immunoSEQ multiplex PCR, yet TCRdb's version contains in-frame clones alone and is incomplete. The top ten hold roughly 1.5% of the sample, which has 150,000 to 200,000 clones, about 85% seen once. CDR3 length equals 12 residues. The germline V gene has CDR1 SEHNR and CDR2 FQNEAQ (reference sequence). V gave up 4 bases and J gave up 5 bases, with 8 bases separating them. These data come from a study of cytomegalovirus exposure and HLA in healthy donors. Study conclusions and caveats: Fewer than 20,000 TCR beta sequences were associated with HLA alleles at 0.05 false discovery rate in a later analysis. Some segments of the V type, notably TRBV6-2 and TRBV6-3, were excluded as indistinguishable. Segments of the TCR beta V type were, in most cases, productive about 87% or about 30% of the time in an earlier analysis. Sequencing probably produced one cluster of sequence variants that were highly shared.

Sequencing was done on a sample of PBMCs. The receptor comes from a woman in her forties or fifties in good health and CMV-seronegative. This chain uses TRBV7-9 with TRBJ1-1; possibly TRBD1 for D (6 bases). The CDR3 loop is CASSYRETEAFF. The CDR3 bases are TGTGCCAGCAGCTACAGGGAGACTGAAGCTTTCTTT.